This T cell receptor (beta chain) was captured in a study of blood T cell repertoires in COVID-19. Study overall: Samples came from the United States, Italy and Spain, spanning acute and convalescent COVID-19.

Data came from immunoSEQ multiplex PCR; TCRdb stores just in-frame clones and leaves some out. The sample lists 63,000 or so clones, more than 75% seen once, with about 1.4% in the top ten. The sample consisted of peripheral blood. The receptor's source is a human donor in a cohort sampled during active COVID-19.

DNA of the CDR3: TGTGCCAGCAGCCCGCAGCGGGAGTACGACTACGAGCAGTACTTC. It yields the protein CASSPQREYDYEQYF. The chain couples TRBV3-1 (or the pseudogene TRBV3-2) to TRBJ2-7; 8 nucleotides match TRBD2. Losses at the gene ends were 4 bases for V and 3 bases for J; bases not matched to a gene: 8. The CDR3 spans 15 residues. Looked up from germline, CDR1 is LGHDT and CDR2 is YNNKEL (reference sequence).